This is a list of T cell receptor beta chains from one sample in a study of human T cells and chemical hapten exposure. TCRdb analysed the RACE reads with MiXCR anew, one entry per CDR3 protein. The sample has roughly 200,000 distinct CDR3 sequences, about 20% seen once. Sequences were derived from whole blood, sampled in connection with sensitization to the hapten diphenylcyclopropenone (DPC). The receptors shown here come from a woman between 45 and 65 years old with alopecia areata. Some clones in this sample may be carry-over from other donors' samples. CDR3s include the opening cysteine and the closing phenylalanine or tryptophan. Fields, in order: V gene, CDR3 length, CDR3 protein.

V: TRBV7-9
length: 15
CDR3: CASSFAQGTYYGYTF

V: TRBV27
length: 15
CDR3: CASSLFAGGPYEQYF

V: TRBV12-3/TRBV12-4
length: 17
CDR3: CASSFTGRRGASDGYTF

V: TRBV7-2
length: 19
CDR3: CASSLEVITSGSIGGEQFF

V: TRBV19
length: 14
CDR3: CASSIGRAYNEQFF

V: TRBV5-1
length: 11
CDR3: CASSFENTQYF

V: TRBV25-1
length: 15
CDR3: CASSVLAREDTEAFF

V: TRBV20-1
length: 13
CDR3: CSAIRASNQPQHF

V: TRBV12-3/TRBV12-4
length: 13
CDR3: CASSLGVLTEAFF

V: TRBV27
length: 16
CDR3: CASSLPTSGNTGELFF

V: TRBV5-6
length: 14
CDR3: CASSQGETNEKLFF

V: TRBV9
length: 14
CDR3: CASSVGTDAYEQYF

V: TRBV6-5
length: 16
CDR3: CASRGPGPHSYNEQFF

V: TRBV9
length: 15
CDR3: CASSPPGTYTGELFF

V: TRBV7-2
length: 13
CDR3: CASSNGQTDTQYF

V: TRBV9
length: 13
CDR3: CASSVGVYTEAFF

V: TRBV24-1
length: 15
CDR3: CATSATSGRAGEQFF

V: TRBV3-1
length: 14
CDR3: CASSQGDRVGFYTF

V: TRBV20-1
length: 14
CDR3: CSAEQGTSTDTQYF

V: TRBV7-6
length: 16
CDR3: CASSLGPGETGNTIYF

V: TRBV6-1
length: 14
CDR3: CASSPGIQGAEAFF

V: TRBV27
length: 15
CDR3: CASSFGLALIYEQYF